Reported below is one T cell receptor beta chain. Its antigen is undetermined. The sample originates from a study of T-cell reconstitution after alpha-beta-depleted transplantation in children. Study-level findings and limits: There were reportedly several hundred expanded graft clones from which alpha-beta T cells came about two months after transplant. Elevated TCRbeta diversity at day 60 was traced, in some patients, to surviving recipient T cells and thymic progenitors. A year had passed since transplant, and T-cell counts and diversity by then came mostly from newly produced T cells.

The CDR3 is made up of 11 amino acids. Unique molecular identifiers were incorporated when the TCRbeta library was constructed. TCRdb fed the PCR reads into MiXCR, producing one record per CDR3 protein. The table includes 27,000 or so distinct CDR3 sequences, 15% to 20% detected once. The receptor was isolated from a male patient between 2 and 15 years old who had a stem cell transplant for acute lymphoblastic leukemia, so the T cells may come from the graft donor. This material consisted of PBMCs, mostly from graft donor cells, taken 60 days after TCRalphabeta/CD19-depleted stem cell transplant. V gene TRBV21-1 combines with J gene TRBJ1-1; TRBD1, as called in the table, went unchecked against the DNA. TRBV21-1 is termed a pseudogene. CDR3 region: CASSPGGKAFF. CDR3 nucleotides: TGTGCCAGCAGCCCAGGGGGGAAGGCTTTCTTT.